The TCR beta chain described here comes from a study of beta chain features in type 1 diabetes. This clone was observed a handful of times. Its antigen is still unknown. Overall study results and limits: VDJ junctions from patients with type 1 diabetes contained fewer insertions and more deletions.

The investigators reverse transcribed all of the isolated RNA, so they sequenced expressed TCRB transcripts. The table came from immunoSEQ multiplex PCR; TCRdb's copy has only in-frame clones and leaves some out. The sample yields about 220,000 clones, around 9.9% seen once. The clonotype was recovered from a man between 18 and 29 years old in good health. The source material was central memory CD4+ T cells from blood.

The CDR3 spells CASSQGSGTSGTDTQYF. The CDR3 region has the DNA TGCGCCAGCAGCCAAGGGTCAGGGACTAGCGGCACAGATACGCAGTATTTT. V usage is TRBV4-1 and J usage is TRBJ2-3; 10 bases agree with TRBD2. This CDR3 comprises 17 residues. In germline, CDR1 is MGHRA, CDR2 YSYEKL. The J segment lost 1 base and the V segment lost 1 base, leaving 5 bases of the junction unmatched.